A single sample gave rise to the 6 T cell receptor beta chains below, sequenced in a study of blood T cell repertoires in COVID-19. Clones were sequenced by immunoSEQ multiplex PCR, and TCRdb holds only the in-frame ones, with some missing. Here the sample spans roughly 150,000 clones, approximately 78% being singletons. Sequences were obtained from peripheral blood. These receptors were taken from a woman of 80 years or more with acute or convalescent COVID-19.

The V call is TRBV9, the J call TRBJ2-7; either TRBD1 or TRBD2 may supply D (5 bases each). CDR3 size: 15 residues. Germline assignment: CDR1 SGDLS and CDR2 YYNGEE. Trimming cost V 4 bases and J 0 bases, with 14 bases left between them. CDR3 DNA: TGTGCCAGCAGCCTAGCTTGGGGCAGCTCCTACGAGCAGTACTTC. It yields the protein CASSLAWGSSYEQYF. Full variable domain (remainder filled in from reference TRBV9 and TRBJ2-7): DSGVTQTPKHLITATGQRVTLRCSPRSGDLSVYWYQQSLDQGLQFLIQYYNGEERAKGNILERFSAQQFPDLHSELNLSSLELGDSALYFCASSLAWGSSYEQYFGPGTRLTVT.

This clone was observed a single time. The chain uses TRBV12-3 or TRBV12-4 and TRBJ1-1; the D gene is possibly TRBD1 (5 bases). V gave up 8 bases and J gave up 6 bases, with 13 bases separating them. This CDR3 comprises 12 residues. This chain's CDR3 is CASGTRRAEAFF. DNA of the CDR3: TGTGCCAGCGGGACGAGGAGGGCTGAAGCTTTCTTT.

This sequence joins TRBV6-5 and TRBJ2-3; 7 bases match TRBD2. With 6 bases clipped from V and 2 bases from J, the junction kept 8 bases outside the gene matches. CDR1 and CDR2 from the germline V gene are MNHEY and SVGAGI. CDR3 length equals 15 residues. As DNA, the CDR3 is TGTGCCAGCAGGACGACTAGCCGTTACACAGATACGCAGTATTTT. This translates into CASRTTSRYTDTQYF.

The sample holds one count of this clone. V is TRBV11-2 and J is TRBJ2-2; 9 nucleotides line up with TRBD2. The trim removed 5 bases at V and 1 base at J, leaving 5 bases unmatched. This CDR3 has 16 amino acids. Germline V gene sequence: CDR1 SGHAT, CDR2 FQNNGV. The CDR3 DNA follows: TGTGCCAGCAGCCGCCATAGCGGGGGGAACACCGGGGAGCTGTTTTTT. As protein: CASSRHSGGNTGELFF. The complete variable domain, with remaining parts taken from reference TRBV11-2 and TRBJ2-2, reads EAGVAQSPRYKIIEKRQSVAFWCNPISGHATLYWYQQILGQGPKLLIQFQNNGVVDDSQLPKDRFSAERLKGVDSTLKIQPAKLEDSAVYLCASSRHSGGNTGELFFGEGSRLTVL.

This sequence joins TRBV2 and TRBJ2-3, with TRBD1 matching 8 bases. CDR3 length: 15 residues. Germline-derived CDR1 and CDR2 are SNHLY and FYNNEI. The ends lost 5 bases at V and 1 base at J; junction bases unmatched: 5. CDR3 sequence reads: CASSRTGHRTDTQYF. CDR3 sequence (DNA): TGTGCCAGCAGTAGGACAGGGCATCGCACAGATACGCAGTATTTT.

The rearrangement joins TRBV3-1 (or the pseudogene TRBV3-2) to TRBJ1-3, with 7 bases lining up with TRBD1. The CDR3 totals 16 residues. CDR1 and CDR2 from the germline V gene are LGHDT and YNNKEL (reference sequence). The V segment lost 4 bases and the J segment 1 base; nucleotides outside the gene matches: 7. This CDR3 is CASSLLGQLSGNTIYF. The CDR3 DNA follows: TGTGCCAGCAGCCTATTGGGACAGTTATCTGGAAACACCATATATTTT.